The present T cell receptor beta chain was sequenced within a study of cytomegalovirus exposure and HLA in healthy donors. Researchers ran the PCR with 60 Vbeta and 13 Jbeta primers. Here immunoSEQ multiplex PCR was the method, and the copy in TCRdb shows in-frame clones only, minus some. This sample has about 120,000 clones, with 81% found just once. This clone appeared once. Antigen: not known. The study, taken as a whole, reports: For most TCR beta V segments, an earlier analysis put the productive rate at about 87% or about 30% of the time. Fewer than 200 TCR beta chains were listed as cytomegalovirus-associated.

Donors in the study were healthy people who gave bone marrow. This receptor was obtained from a woman aged 40 to 50 in good health and CMV-seronegative. Specimen: PBMCs.

In DNA form, the CDR3 reads TGTGCTCACACTGGAGCTAGCGGTCCCACAGATACGCAGTATTTT. It specifies CAHTGASGPTDTQYF. V and J are TRBV30 and TRBJ2-3, with TRBD2 matching over 7 bases. The length of the CDR3 is 15 residues. CDR1 is GTSNPN and CDR2 is SVGIG in the germline V gene (reference sequence).